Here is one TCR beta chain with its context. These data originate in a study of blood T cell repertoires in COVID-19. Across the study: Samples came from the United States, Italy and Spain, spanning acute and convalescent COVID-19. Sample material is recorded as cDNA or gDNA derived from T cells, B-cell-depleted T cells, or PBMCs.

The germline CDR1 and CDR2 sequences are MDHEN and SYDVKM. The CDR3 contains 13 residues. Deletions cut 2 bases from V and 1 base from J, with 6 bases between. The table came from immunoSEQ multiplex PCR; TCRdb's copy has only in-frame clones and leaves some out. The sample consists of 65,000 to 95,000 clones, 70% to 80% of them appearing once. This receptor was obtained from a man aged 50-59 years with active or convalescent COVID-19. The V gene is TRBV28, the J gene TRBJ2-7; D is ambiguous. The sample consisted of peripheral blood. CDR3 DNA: TGTGCCAGCAGTTTAACAGCTTCCTACGAGCAGTACTTC. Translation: CASSLTASYEQYF.